The 4 T cell receptor beta chains reported below all come from one sample, sequenced in a study of shared clonotypes between healthy human individuals. Sequenced by immunoSEQ multiplex PCR; TCRdb stores in-frame clones only, minus some. The data show over a million clones, about 84% seen once. Sample: memory CD4+ T cells from PBMCs. Stated subset: CD45RA-negative fraction. The receptors come from a man younger than 35 in good health. Some clones in this sample may be carry-over from other donors' samples.

This chain links TRBV2 with TRBJ1-5; no reliable D call. There are 14 residues in the CDR3. V lost 6 bases and J 0 bases, leaving 9 bases between the germline ends. In germline, CDR1 is SNHLY, CDR2 FYNNEI. CDR3 in amino acids: CASRRDRSNQPQHF. As DNA, the CDR3 is TGTGCCAGCAGACGTGACCGTAGCAATCAGCCCCAGCATTTT. The variable domain in full, completed from reference TRBV2 and TRBJ1-5, reads EPEVTQTPSHQVTQMGQEVILRCVPISNHLYFYWYRQILGQKVEFLVSFYNNEISEKSEIFDDQFSVERPDGSNFTLKIRSTKLEDSAMYFCASRRDRSNQPQHFGDGTRLSIL.

This clone was found once. The rearrangement uses TRBV5-1 and TRBJ2-2; 7 positions match TRBD2. The CDR3 covers 17 residues. Germline CDR1 and CDR2: SGHRS and YFSETQ. J was trimmed by 1 base and V by 2 bases; bases with no gene match: 8. CDR3 bases: TGCGCCAGCAGCTTACTAAGCGGGATGGGGAACACCGGGGAGCTGTTTTTT. This sequence encodes CASSLLSGMGNTGELFF.

The table lists this clone with a few counts. The chain employs TRBV5-1 and TRBJ2-7; 8 nucleotides match TRBD1. Germline CDR1 and CDR2: SGHRS and YFSETQ. CDR3 length: 15 residues. The junction had 12 bases not matched to a gene; V was cut back by 4 bases and J by 6 bases. The CDR3 nucleotides are TGCGCCAGCAGCAACGGAGACAGGGGTATCCTCGAGCAGTACTTC. Protein sequence: CASSNGDRGILEQYF. Looking up the rest from reference TRBV5-1 and TRBJ2-7 gives the full variable domain: KAGVTQTPRYLIKTRGQQVTLSCSPISGHRSVSWYQQTPGQGLQFLFEYFSETQRNKGNFPGRFSGRQFSNSRSEMNVSTLELGDSALYLCASSNGDRGILEQYFGPGTRLTVT.

The V and J genes are TRBV29-1 and TRBJ2-5, with 8 bases aligning to TRBD1. The J call may be mistaken, given a closer DNA end match to TRBJ2-7. The CDR3 length is 11 residues. Germline V gene lookup returns CDR1 SQVTM and CDR2 ANQGSEA. The CDR3 coding sequence is TGCAGCGGGGGACAGGACTACGAGCAGTACTTC. Protein product: CSGGQDYEQYF.